This is a list of T cell receptor beta chains from one sample in a study of cytomegalovirus exposure and HLA in healthy donors. Generated by immunoSEQ multiplex PCR, the TCRdb table keeps only in-frame clones and is missing some. The sample includes some 150,000 clones, 82% of them seen just once. Sequenced sample: PBMCs. These receptor sequences come from a woman between 40 and 50 years old in good health and CMV-seronegative. Both conserved end residues are part of each CDR3. Fields, in order: J gene, V gene, D gene, clone size, CDR3 protein, CDR3 DNA. A D gene is named only where the DNA matches it firmly. Size is stated for part of the rows, as once, few or many counts, or as a class when the clone is expanded.

TRBJ1-5,TRBV4-1,NA,NA,CASSQDAPSGPWRPQHF,TGCGCCAGCAGCCAAGACGCCCCCAGCGGCCCCTGGAGGCCCCAGCATTTT
TRBJ2-1,TRBV5-4,TRBD2,NA,CASSLIAGARYNEQFF,TGTGCCAGCAGCCTTATAGCGGGAGCCCGGTACAATGAGCAGTTCTTC
TRBJ2-3,TRBV15,NA,NA,CATSRDTAARGLDTQYF,TGTGCCACCAGCAGAGATACGGCCGCCCGCGGGTTAGATACGCAGTATTTT
TRBJ2-1,TRBV11-2,NA,NA,CASSPGHIYNEQFF,TGTGCCAGCAGCCCGGGACATATCTACAATGAGCAGTTCTTC
TRBJ1-1,TRBV7-9,NA,NA,CASSAGNTEAFF,TGTGCCAGCAGCGCGGGGAACACTGAAGCTTTCTTT
TRBJ1-4,TRBV25-1,TRBD1,few,CASSRRGTGATNEKLFF,TGTGCCAGCAGCAGAAGAGGAACAGGGGCAACTAATGAAAAACTGTTTTTT
TRBJ1-1,TRBV6-6,NA,NA,CASSSTGIEAFF,TGTGCCAGCAGTTCCACAGGGATTGAAGCTTTCTTT
TRBJ2-7,TRBV7-9,TRBD1,NA,CASSSGQADPYEQYF,TGTGCCAGCAGCTCAGGACAGGCGGACCCCTACGAGCAGTACTTC
TRBJ2-3,TRBV5-6,TRBD2,NA,CASSRAGGGRDTQYF,TGTGCCAGCAGCCGCGCCGGGGGGGGTAGAGATACGCAGTATTTT
TRBJ2-3,TRBV4-1,NA,NA,CASSHIHFTDTQYF,TGCGCCAGCAGCCATATTCACTTCACAGATACGCAGTATTTT
TRBJ2-1,TRBV28,TRBD1,NA,CASSHQETGGPYNEQFF,TGTGCCAGCAGTCATCAGGAGACAGGGGGCCCCTACAATGAGCAGTTCTTC
TRBJ2-1,TRBV7-2,TRBD2,NA,CASSLGGLAIEQFF,TGTGCCAGCAGCTTAGGCGGACTAGCCATTGAGCAGTTCTTC
TRBJ1-3,TRBV25-1,TRBD1,NA,CASSVPFGQGLNTIYF,TGTGCCAGCAGTGTCCCTTTCGGACAGGGATTAAACACCATATATTTT
TRBJ1-5,TRBV28,NA,once,CASSRSGSSPNQPQHF,TGTGCCAGCAGTCGCTCGGGTTCGTCCCCCAATCAGCCCCAGCATTTT
TRBJ1-5,TRBV4-2,TRBD1,NA,CASSPWTGDSNQPQHF,TGTGCCAGCAGCCCATGGACAGGGGATAGCAATCAGCCCCAGCATTTT
TRBJ1-5,TRBV27,NA,NA,CASSTGLVQPQHF,TGTGCCAGCAGTACAGGGTTGGTTCAGCCCCAGCATTTT
TRBJ2-5,TRBV12-5,NA,NA,CASGLVPRGWKETQYF,TGTGCTAGTGGTTTGGTACCGCGGGGATGGAAAGAGACCCAGTACTTC
TRBJ1-2,TRBV19,TRBD1,NA,CASRDRGNYGYTF,TGTGCCAGTAGGGACAGGGGTAACTATGGCTACACCTTC
TRBJ2-3,TRBV5-8,TRBD1,NA,CASSSPHRGTDTQYF,TGTGCCAGCAGCTCACCCCACAGGGGAACAGATACGCAGTATTTT
TRBJ2-7,TRBV28,NA,once,CASSLDGTSSYEQYF,TGTGCCAGCAGTTTGGACGGGACAAGCTCCTACGAGCAGTACTTC
TRBJ2-7,TRBV18,NA,NA,CASSSSDPGEQYF,TGTGCCAGCTCATCATCCGATCCGGGCGAGCAGTACTTC
TRBJ2-2,TRBV28,NA,NA,CASSLSPTTGGYTGELFF,TGTGCCAGCAGTTTATCCCCTACTACCGGAGGTTACACCGGGGAGCTGTTTTTT
TRBJ1-1,TRBV25-1,NA,NA,CASSGAGGTEAFF,TGTGCCAGCAGTGGCGCGGGAGGCACTGAAGCTTTCTTT
TRBJ2-3,TRBV9,NA,NA,CASQAADTQYF,TGTGCCAGCCAAGCAGCGGATACGCAGTATTTT
TRBJ2-7,TRBV28,NA,NA,CASSEGTVYEQYF,TGTGCCAGTTCAGAGGGAACAGTCTACGAGCAGTACTTC
TRBJ1-1,TRBV2,NA,NA,CASTRVARRDRTEAFF,TGTGCCAGCACTAGAGTTGCAAGGAGGGATCGCACTGAAGCTTTCTTT
TRBJ1-1,TRBV9,NA,NA,CASSVPENTEAFF,TGTGCCAGCAGCGTGCCAGAGAACACTGAAGCTTTCTTT
TRBJ2-2,TRBV7-3,NA,NA,CATKGAPYTGELFF,TGTGCCACCAAGGGAGCCCCATACACCGGGGAGCTGTTTTTT
TRBJ1-6,TRBV9,NA,NA,CASSVAGGNYNSPLHF,TGTGCCAGCAGCGTCGCGGGAGGGAACTATAATTCACCCCTCCACTTT
TRBJ1-2,TRBV27,NA,NA,CATLADTGSYTF,TGTGCCACCTTAGCCGATACCGGGAGCTACACCTTC
TRBJ2-1,TRBV5-6,TRBD1,NA,CASSYRDRGRHNEQFF,TGTGCCAGCAGCTACCGGGACAGGGGACGCCACAATGAGCAGTTCTTC
TRBJ2-7,TRBV7-8,NA,NA,CASTLSHYEQYF,TGTGCCAGCACCCTATCTCATTACGAGCAGTACTTC
TRBJ2-7,TRBV7-8,NA,once,CASSPGLYEQYF,TGTGCCAGCAGCCCAGGACTCTACGAGCAGTACTTC
TRBJ1-3,TRBV5-4,NA,NA,CASSLQQSGNTIYF,TGTGCCAGCAGCTTACAGCAATCAGGAAACACCATATATTTT
TRBJ2-1,TRBV11-2,TRBD1,NA,CASSLSWTGTYNEQFF,TGTGCCAGCAGCTTAAGTTGGACAGGGACCTACAATGAGCAGTTCTTC
TRBJ2-1,TRBV4-3,NA,NA,CASSQDLIGRAYNEQFF,TGCGCCAGCAGCCAAGATCTAATCGGGAGAGCCTACAATGAGCAGTTCTTC
TRBJ2-5,TRBV28,NA,once,CASSLNGLPGAETQYF,TGTGCCAGCAGTTTAAATGGTCTCCCGGGAGCGGAGACCCAGTACTTC
TRBJ2-2,TRBV11-2,NA,few,CASSSIKGRQGLDTGELFF,TGTGCCAGCAGCTCGATCAAAGGAAGACAGGGACTGGACACCGGGGAGCTGTTTTTT
TRBJ1-2,TRBV4-2,NA,NA,CASSQDRVAYGYTF,TGTGCCAGCAGCCAAGATCGGGTGGCCTATGGCTACACCTTC
TRBJ2-3,TRBV9,NA,NA,CASSVGVGAAEDTQYF,TGTGCCAGCAGCGTAGGGGTGGGGGCGGCGGAAGATACGCAGTATTTT